A single T cell receptor (beta chain) is shown here with its context. Antigen: not known. One entry per CDR3 protein results from TCRdb running MiXCR on the reads. The sample holds some 500,000 distinct CDR3 sequences, roughly 42% seen once. The data stem from a study of T cell repertoires in cytomegalovirus infection. Study in general: Used in the study were CMV epitopes, some recently identified and HLA-C-restricted, others well-studied and HLA-B-restricted. Public TCR beta signatures indicated both CMV infection and matching HLA type.

Study results and limitations: Clonotypes of TCR beta that were HLA-C-restricted and CMV-specific dominated the ex vivo response. Totalled public TCR beta family frequency picked out people who carried CMV plus the relevant HLA.

The CDR3 length is 14 residues. Germline V gene data show CDR1 as MNHGY and CDR2 as SAAAGT. The V end was cut by 2 bases, the J end by 7 bases, with 15 bases between. The chain recombines TRBV6-8 with TRBJ2-7; D gene ambiguous. The specimen comprised cultured PBMCs, sampled from culture after CMV antigen stimulation. This receptor was identified in a human donor in good health (CMV status not recorded). Some clones in this sample may be carry-over from other donors' samples. The CDR3 region is CASSYAMGSLEQYF. The CDR3 coding sequence is TGTGCCAGCAGTTACGCGATGGGCTCGCTTGAGCAGTACTTC.